The following is a T cell receptor (beta chain) sequence with its context. The sample belongs to a study of control samples from healthy donors and cancer patients. Profiled with immunoSEQ multiplex PCR; TCRdb holds only in-frame clones, not every one. The sample records 15,000 to 20,000 clones, about 85% being singletons. Germline CDR1 is MDHEN and CDR2 is SYDVKM. The CDR3 totals 15 residues. V trimming: 4 bases; J trimming: 7 bases; junction bases outside the gene matches: 9. The receptor comes from a woman aged 70 to 79 with lung cancer. The chain recombines TRBV28 with TRBJ1-2; 10 positions match TRBD1. Sequenced sample: PBMCs. In DNA form, the CDR3 reads TGTGCCAGCAGTTCAACCGGGACAGGGGTGGCTGGCTACACCTTC. Protein product: CASSSTGTGVAGYTF.